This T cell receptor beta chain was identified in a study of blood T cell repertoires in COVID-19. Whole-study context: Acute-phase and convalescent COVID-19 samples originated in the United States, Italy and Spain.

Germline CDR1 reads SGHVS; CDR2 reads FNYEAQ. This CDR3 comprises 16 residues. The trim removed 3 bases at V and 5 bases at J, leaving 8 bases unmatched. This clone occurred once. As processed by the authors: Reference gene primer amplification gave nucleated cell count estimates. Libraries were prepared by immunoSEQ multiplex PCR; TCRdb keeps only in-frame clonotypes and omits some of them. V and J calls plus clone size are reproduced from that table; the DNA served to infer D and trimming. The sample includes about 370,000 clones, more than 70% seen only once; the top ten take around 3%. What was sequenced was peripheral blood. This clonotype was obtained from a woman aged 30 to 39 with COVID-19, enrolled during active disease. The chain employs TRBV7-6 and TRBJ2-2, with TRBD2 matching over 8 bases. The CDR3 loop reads CASSFALRGGTGELFF. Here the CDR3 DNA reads TGTGCCAGCAGCTTTGCCCTACGGGGGGGGACCGGGGAGCTGTTTTTT.